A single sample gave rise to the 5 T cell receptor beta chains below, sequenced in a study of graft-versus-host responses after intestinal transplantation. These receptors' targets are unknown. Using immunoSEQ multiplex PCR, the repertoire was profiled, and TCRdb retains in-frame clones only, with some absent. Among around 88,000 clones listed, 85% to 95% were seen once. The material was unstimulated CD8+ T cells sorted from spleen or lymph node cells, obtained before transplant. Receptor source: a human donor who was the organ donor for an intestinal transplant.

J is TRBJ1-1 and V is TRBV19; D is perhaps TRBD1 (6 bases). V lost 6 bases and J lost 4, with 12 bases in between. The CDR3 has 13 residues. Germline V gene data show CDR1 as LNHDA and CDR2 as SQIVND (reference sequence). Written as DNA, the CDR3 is TGTGCCAGTAGCCCTCGGACAGCCACTGAAGCTTTCTTT. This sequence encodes CASSPRTATEAFF.

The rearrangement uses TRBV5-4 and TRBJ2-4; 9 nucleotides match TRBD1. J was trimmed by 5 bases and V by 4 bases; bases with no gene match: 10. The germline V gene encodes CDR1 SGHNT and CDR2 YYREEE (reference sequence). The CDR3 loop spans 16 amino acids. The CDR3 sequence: CASSPTGTGMENIQYF. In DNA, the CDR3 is TGTGCCAGCAGCCCCACCGGGACAGGGATGGAAAACATTCAGTACTTC.

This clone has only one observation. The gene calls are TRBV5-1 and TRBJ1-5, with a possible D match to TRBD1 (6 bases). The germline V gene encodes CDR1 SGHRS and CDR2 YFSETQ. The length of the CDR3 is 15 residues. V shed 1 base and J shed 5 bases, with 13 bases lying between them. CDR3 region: CASSLMGAMDQPQHF. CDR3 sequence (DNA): TGCGCCAGCAGCTTGATGGGGGCGATGGATCAGCCCCAGCATTTT. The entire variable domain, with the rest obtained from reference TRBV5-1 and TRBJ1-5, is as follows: KAGVTQTPRYLIKTRGQQVTLSCSPISGHRSVSWYQQTPGQGLQFLFEYFSETQRNKGNFPGRFSGRQFSNSRSEMNVSTLELGDSALYLCASSLMGAMDQPQHFGDGTRLSIL.

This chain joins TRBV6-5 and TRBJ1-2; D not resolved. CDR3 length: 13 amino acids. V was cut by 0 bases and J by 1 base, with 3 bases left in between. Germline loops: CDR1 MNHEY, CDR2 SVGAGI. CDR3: CASSYSSNYGYTF. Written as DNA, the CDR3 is TGTGCCAGCAGTTACTCGAGTAACTATGGCTACACCTTC.

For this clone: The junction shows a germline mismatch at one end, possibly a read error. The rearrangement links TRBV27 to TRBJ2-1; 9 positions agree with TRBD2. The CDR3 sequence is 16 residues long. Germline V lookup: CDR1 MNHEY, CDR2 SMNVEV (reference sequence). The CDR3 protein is CASSPFSGSTHNERFF. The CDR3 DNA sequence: TGTGCCAGCAGTCCTTTTAGCGGGAGCACCCACAATGAGCGGTTCTTC.